This entry features one T cell receptor beta chain sequence. Its binding antigen is unknown. One base away there is no much larger clone; base qualities are not given. Genomic DNA was isolated from the sorted cells so that the TCRbeta CDR3 region could be sequenced. TCRbeta CDR3 regions were sequenced using the immunoSEQ Assay. What TCRdb holds here is the immuneACCESS table cut down to in-frame rearrangements. Part of the clones is not present; checked against another copy, under half of the missing clones reflect an unresolved V gene, and the others are unexplained. This sample lists about 69,000 clones; approximately 90% were detected once. About 0.29% of the sample lies in the top ten. The data belong to a study of OX40 agonist ivuxolimab in advanced cancers. The study in broad terms: Ivuxolimab, which targeted the costimulatory receptor OX40 (CD134), was an agonistic, fully human IgG2 monoclonal antibody. Peripheral TCRbeta sequencing was intended to test whether TCR sequence diversity was altered and clonal T-cell expansion was caused by ivuxolimab. Patients were allowed to have had prior anti-PD-1, anti-PD-L1 or anti-CTLA-4 therapy, and approximately 37% of the dose-escalation patients had been treated with checkpoint inhibitors. The paper reports the monotherapy dose-escalation portion (N of about 50 patients) of the phase I ivuxolimab trial. Intravenous ivuxolimab was administered to patients every 2 weeks at six dose levels: 0.01, 0.1, 0.3, 1.5, 3 and 10 mg/kg. Of the approximately 50 patients in dose escalation, 19 had hepatocellular carcinoma, approximately 15 had melanoma, 9 had renal cell carcinoma and 9 had head and neck cancer. A male proportion of 82.7% and a mean age of approximately 55 years, ranging from about 20 to 85, were recorded for the dose-escalation cohort. Partial responses occurred in three dose-escalation patients, of whom one had hepatocellular carcinoma and two had cutaneous melanoma. Overall results and qualifications from the work: Low levels of normalized T-cell clonal expansion were also seen in some nonresponding patients. In partial responders in the 0.1-3.0 mg/kg groups, normalized peripheral clonal expansion was found to be among the lowest, especially among CD8+ T cells. Clonal expansion of both CD4+ and CD8+ blood T cells was observed from baseline to week 6 at doses 0.1 to 3.0 mg/kg. After ivuxolimab, expanded clones were on average more numerous among CD8+ T cells than among CD4+ T cells. Antigen specificity was not determined for the clonally expanded peripheral T cells.

The CDR3 sequence holds 18 residues, the cysteine and phenylalanine included. Just the 54-base CDR3 DNA is kept, in frame starting at base 1. As encoded in the germline V gene (reference sequence), CDR1 is SEHNR while CDR2 is FQNEAQ. Relative to germline, V is missing 0 bases and J is missing 5 bases, with 8 bases of the junction outside any gene match. Patients with a history of autoimmune disease or receiving systemic immunosuppression were excluded from the trial. In every dose cohort, peripheral blood was drawn for TCR sequencing at baseline, cycle 4 day 1, and cycle 7 day 1. The samples were drawn from a first-in-human, open-label, multicenter phase I dose-escalation trial of ivuxolimab. Adults with locally advanced or metastatic melanoma, renal cell, hepatocellular, or head and neck squamous cell carcinoma were enrolled in the trial. Before TCR sequencing, CD4+ and CD8+ T cells were separately sorted from peripheral blood.

The source of this sequence is an adult with an advanced solid tumor such as melanoma, head and neck, liver or kidney cancer. The chain uses TRBV7-9 and TRBJ2-3; TRBD2 matches 13 bases in the middle. Sequences were derived from CD4+ or CD8+ T cells sorted from blood, sampled in a trial of the OX40 agonist ivuxolimab. Here is the DNA: TGTGCCAGCAGCTTAGCAGCCCGGACTAGCGGGAGTAGAGATACGCAGTATTTT. It translates as CASSLAARTSGSRDTQYF.